This T cell receptor (beta chain) was identified during a study of cytomegalovirus exposure and HLA in healthy donors. In the PCR, 60 Vbeta and 13 Jbeta primers were used. TCRdb keeps only in-frame clones here, not all; method: immunoSEQ multiplex PCR. In the table there are a few hundred thousand clones, roughly 84% of which are singletons. The CDR3 has 14 amino acids. In germline, CDR1 is SEHNR, CDR2 FQNEAQ (reference sequence). V was pared by 1 base and J by 4 bases, with 11 bases between. J is TRBJ2-7 and V is TRBV7-9, with a weak D call TRBD1 (6 bases). Specimen: PBMCs. This TCR came from a girl aged 5 to 17 in good health and CMV-seronegative. CDR3 region: CASSLGRGSYEQYF. The CDR3 bases are TGTGCCAGCAGCTTAGGCAGGGGAAGTTACGAGCAGTACTTC.